The sequence of this TCR beta chain was determined in a study of OX40 agonist ivuxolimab in advanced cancers. Using immunoSEQ multiplex PCR, the repertoire was profiled, and TCRdb retains in-frame clones only, with some absent. Of roughly 75,000 clones listed, roughly 90% were seen once; the top ten hold around 0.39%. Trimming shortened V by 5 bases and J by 2 bases, and 15 bases separated the two germline ends. The CDR3 is made up of 15 amino acids. CDR1 is SGHAT and CDR2 is FQNNGV in the germline V gene. The chain joins TRBV11-2 to TRBJ1-1; possible D gene TRBD1, 5 bases. The specimen was CD4+ or CD8+ T cells sorted from blood, collected in a trial of the OX40 agonist ivuxolimab. The sequence derives from an adult with an advanced solid tumor such as melanoma, head and neck, liver or kidney cancer. In DNA form, the CDR3 reads TGTGCCAGCAGCCCCCTGGGGGGTGGTAACACTGAAGCTTTCTTT. Translation: CASSPLGGGNTEAFF. The full variable domain, completed using reference TRBV11-2 and TRBJ1-1, is EAGVAQSPRYKIIEKRQSVAFWCNPISGHATLYWYQQILGQGPKLLIQFQNNGVVDDSQLPKDRFSAERLKGVDSTLKIQPAKLEDSAVYLCASSPLGGGNTEAFFGQGTRLTVV.